This TCR beta chain was sequenced in a study of shared clonotypes between healthy human individuals. In the original analysis: Filtering differed for immunoSEQ, which gave only junction sequences without quality scores. The data were produced by immunoSEQ multiplex PCR, yet TCRdb's version contains in-frame clones alone and is incomplete. For V, J and clone size, that table is used; D and trimming come from the DNA. The data show over 2 million clones, roughly 94% seen once. Trimming removed 4 bases from V and 5 bases from J, with 10 bases in between. The CDR3 length is 13 residues. Germline assignment: CDR1 SGHRS and CDR2 YFSETQ.

The sequencing sample was made of naive CD4+ T cells sorted from blood. Subset specified: CD45RA+ positively selected. The chain recombines TRBV5-1 with TRBJ1-5; tentatively, D is TRBD1 (5 bases). The sequence came from a man younger than 30 in good health. The CDR3 loop is CASSPGPDQPQHF. CDR3 nucleotides: TGCGCCAGCAGCCCGGGGCCAGATCAGCCCCAGCATTTT.